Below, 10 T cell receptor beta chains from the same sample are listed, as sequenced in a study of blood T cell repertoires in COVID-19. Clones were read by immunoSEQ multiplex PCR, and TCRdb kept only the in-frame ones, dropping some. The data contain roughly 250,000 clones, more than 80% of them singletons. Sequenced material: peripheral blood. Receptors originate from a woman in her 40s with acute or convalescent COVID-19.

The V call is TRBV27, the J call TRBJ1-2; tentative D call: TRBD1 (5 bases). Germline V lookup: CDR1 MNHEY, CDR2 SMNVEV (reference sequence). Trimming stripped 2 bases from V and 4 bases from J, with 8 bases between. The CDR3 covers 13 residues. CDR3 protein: CASSLTGVYGYTF. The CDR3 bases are TGTGCCAGCAGTTTAACAGGAGTCTATGGCTACACCTTC.

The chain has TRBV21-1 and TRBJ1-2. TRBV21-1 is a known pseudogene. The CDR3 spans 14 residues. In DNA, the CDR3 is TGTGCCAGCAGCCCCGGGGGGGGCAACTATGGCTACACCTTC. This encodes CASSPGGGNYGYTF.

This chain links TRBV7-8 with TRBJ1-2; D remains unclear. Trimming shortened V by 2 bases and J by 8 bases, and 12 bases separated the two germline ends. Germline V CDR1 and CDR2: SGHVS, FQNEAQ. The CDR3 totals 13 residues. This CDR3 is CASSLSFGRGYTF. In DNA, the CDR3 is TGTGCCAGCAGCTTAAGTTTTGGCAGGGGCTACACCTTC. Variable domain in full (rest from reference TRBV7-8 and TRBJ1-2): GAGVSQSPRYKVAKRGQDVALRCDPISGHVSLFWYQQALGQGPEFLTYFQNEAQLDKSGLPSDRFFAERPEGSVSTLKIQRTQQEDSAVYLCASSLSFGRGYTFGSGTRLTVV.

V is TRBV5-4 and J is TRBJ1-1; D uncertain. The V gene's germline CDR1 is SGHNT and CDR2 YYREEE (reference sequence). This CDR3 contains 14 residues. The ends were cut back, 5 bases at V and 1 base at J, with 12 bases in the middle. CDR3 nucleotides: TGTGCCAGCAGGGCGGGATCCGCGAACACTGAAGCTTTCTTT. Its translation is CASRAGSANTEAFF. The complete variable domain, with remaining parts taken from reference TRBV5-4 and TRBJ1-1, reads ETGVTQSPTHLIKTRGQQVTLRCSSQSGHNTVSWYQQALGQGPQFIFQYYREEENGRGNFPPRFSGLQFPNYSSELNVNALELDDSALYLCASRAGSANTEAFFGQGTRLTVV.

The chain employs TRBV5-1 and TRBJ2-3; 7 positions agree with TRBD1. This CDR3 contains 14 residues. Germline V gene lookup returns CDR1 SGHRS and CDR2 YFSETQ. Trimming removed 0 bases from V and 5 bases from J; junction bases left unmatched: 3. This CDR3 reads CASSLATGEDTQYF. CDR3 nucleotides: TGCGCCAGCAGCTTGGCAACAGGGGAAGATACGCAGTATTTT.

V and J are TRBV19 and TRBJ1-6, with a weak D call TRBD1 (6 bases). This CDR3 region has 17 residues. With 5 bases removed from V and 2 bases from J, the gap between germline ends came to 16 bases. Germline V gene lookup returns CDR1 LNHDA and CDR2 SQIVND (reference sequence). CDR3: CASSDMGDRPYNSPLHF. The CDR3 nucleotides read TGTGCCAGTAGTGATATGGGTGACAGGCCCTATAATTCACCCCTCCACTTT.

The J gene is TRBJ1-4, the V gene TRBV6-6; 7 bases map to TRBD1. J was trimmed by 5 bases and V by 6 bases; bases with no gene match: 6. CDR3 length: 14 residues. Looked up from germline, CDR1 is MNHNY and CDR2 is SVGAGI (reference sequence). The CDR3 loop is CASRVTGLNEKLFF. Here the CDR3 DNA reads TGTGCCAGCAGGGTGACAGGGCTCAATGAAAAACTGTTTTTT.

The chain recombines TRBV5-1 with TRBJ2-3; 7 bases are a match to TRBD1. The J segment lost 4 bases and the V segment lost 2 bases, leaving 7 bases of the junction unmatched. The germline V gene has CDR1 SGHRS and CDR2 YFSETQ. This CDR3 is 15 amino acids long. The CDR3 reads CASSFDRAGADTQYF. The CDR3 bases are TGCGCCAGCAGCTTCGACAGGGCAGGTGCAGATACGCAGTATTTT.

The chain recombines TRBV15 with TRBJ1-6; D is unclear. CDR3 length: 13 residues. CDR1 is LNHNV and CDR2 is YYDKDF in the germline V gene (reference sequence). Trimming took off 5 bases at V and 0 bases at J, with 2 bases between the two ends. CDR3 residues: CATSYSYNSPLHF. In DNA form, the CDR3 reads TGTGCCACCAGCTACTCCTATAATTCACCCCTCCACTTT.

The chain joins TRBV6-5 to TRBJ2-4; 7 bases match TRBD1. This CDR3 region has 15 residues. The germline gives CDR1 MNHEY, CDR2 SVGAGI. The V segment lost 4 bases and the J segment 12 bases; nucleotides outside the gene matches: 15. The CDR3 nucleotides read TGTGCCAGCAGTTTAGACAGGGCCTCCCTAATTGATCAGTACTTC. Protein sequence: CASSLDRASLIDQYF.